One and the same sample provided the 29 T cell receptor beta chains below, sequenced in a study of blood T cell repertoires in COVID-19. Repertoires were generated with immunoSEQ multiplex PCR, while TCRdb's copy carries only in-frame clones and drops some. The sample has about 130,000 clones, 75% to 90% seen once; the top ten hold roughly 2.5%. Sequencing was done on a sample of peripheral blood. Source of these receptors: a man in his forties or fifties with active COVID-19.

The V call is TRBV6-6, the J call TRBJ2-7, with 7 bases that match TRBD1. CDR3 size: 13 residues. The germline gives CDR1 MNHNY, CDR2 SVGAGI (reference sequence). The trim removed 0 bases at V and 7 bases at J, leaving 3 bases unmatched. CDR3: CASSYSRGQEQYF. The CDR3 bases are TGTGCCAGCAGTTACTCGAGGGGACAGGAGCAGTACTTC.

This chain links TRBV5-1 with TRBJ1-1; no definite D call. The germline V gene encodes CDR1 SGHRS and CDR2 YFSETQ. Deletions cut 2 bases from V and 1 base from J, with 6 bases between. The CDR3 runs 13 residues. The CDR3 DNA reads TGCGCCAGCAGCTTTCAGGAGAACACTGAAGCTTTCTTT. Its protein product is CASSFQENTEAFF.

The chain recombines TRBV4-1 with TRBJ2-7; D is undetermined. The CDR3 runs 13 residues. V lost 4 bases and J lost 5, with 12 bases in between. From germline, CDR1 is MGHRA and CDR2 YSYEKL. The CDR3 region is CASSLSTSDEQYF. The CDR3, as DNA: TGCGCCAGCAGCCTCAGTACGTCCGACGAGCAGTACTTC.

CDR3 protein: CASSEGARQHF. The CDR3, as DNA: TGTGCCAGCAGTGAAGGGGCCCGGCAGCATTTT. The V call is TRBV6-1, the J call TRBJ1-5; D not certain. The CDR3 loop spans 11 amino acids. CDR1 and CDR2 (germline): MNHNS, SASEGT. Trimming removed 1 base from V and 13 bases from J, with 8 bases in between.

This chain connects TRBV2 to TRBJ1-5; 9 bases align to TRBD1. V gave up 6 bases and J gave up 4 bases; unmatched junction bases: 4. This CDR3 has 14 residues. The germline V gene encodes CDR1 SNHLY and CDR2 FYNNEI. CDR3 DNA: TGTGCCAGCAGCTTACAGGGGGCGAATCAGCCCCAGCATTTT. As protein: CASSLQGANQPQHF.

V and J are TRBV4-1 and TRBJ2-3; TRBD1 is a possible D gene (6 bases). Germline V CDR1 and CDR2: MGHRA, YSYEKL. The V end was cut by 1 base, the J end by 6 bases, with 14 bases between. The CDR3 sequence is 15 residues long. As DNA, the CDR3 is TGCGCCAGCAGCCAAGGGACAGCCGGGGCGGATACGCAGTATTTT. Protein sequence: CASSQGTAGADTQYF.

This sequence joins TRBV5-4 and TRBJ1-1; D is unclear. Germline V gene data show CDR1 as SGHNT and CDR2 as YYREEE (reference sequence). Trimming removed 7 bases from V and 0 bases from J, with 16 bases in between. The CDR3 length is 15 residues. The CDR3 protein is CASEGRGRMNTEAFF. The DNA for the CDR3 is TGTGCCAGCGAAGGTCGAGGAAGGATGAACACTGAAGCTTTCTTT. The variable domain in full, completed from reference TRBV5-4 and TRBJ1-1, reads ETGVTQSPTHLIKTRGQQVTLRCSSQSGHNTVSWYQQALGQGPQFIFQYYREEENGRGNFPPRFSGLQFPNYSSELNVNALELDDSALYLCASEGRGRMNTEAFFGQGTRLTVV.

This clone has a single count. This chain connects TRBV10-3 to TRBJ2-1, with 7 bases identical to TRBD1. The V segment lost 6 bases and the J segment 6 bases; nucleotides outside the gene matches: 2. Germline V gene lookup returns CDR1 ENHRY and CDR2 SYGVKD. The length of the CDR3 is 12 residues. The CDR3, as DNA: TGTGCCATCAGGGGGACAGTCAATGAGCAGTTCTTC. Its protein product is CAIRGTVNEQFF.

The CDR3 is CSVGWTSGGSDTQYF. The CDR3 DNA is TGCAGCGTTGGGTGGACTAGCGGGGGATCAGATACGCAGTATTTT. This chain links TRBV29-1 with TRBJ2-3, with 13 nucleotides matching TRBD2. With V trimmed by 4 bases and J by 4 bases, 5 bases remained unmatched. This CDR3 is built from 15 residues. Germline values: CDR1 SQVTM, CDR2 ANQGSEA.

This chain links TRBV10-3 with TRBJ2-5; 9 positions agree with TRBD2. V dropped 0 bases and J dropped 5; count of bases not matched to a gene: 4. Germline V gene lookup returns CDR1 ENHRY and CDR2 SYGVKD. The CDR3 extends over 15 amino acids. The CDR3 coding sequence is TGTGCCATCAGTGAGTCGACGCGGGGGGGCGAGACCCAGTACTTC. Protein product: CAISESTRGGETQYF.

Here the CDR3 DNA reads TGTGCCAGTCACCCCACTCGCGTAGCCTACAATGAGCAGTTCTTC. It encodes CASHPTRVAYNEQFF. The chain combines TRBV19 with TRBJ2-1; D gene uncertain. This CDR3 has 15 residues. Trimming left V 8 bases short and J 2 bases short, with 16 bases between. Germline V gene lookup returns CDR1 LNHDA and CDR2 SQIVND (reference sequence).

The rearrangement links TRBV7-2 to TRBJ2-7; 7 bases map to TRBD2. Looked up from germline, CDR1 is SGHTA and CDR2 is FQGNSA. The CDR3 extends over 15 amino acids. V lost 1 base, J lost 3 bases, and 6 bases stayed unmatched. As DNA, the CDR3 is TGTGCCAGCAGCTTAGGAGCAGCGGGGTACTACGAGCAGTACTTC. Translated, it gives CASSLGAAGYYEQYF.

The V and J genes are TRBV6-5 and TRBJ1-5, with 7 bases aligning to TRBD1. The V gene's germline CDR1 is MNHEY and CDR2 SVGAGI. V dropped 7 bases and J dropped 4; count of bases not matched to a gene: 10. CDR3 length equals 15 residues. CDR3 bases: TGTGCCAGCAAAAAACAGGGGTATGGGAATCAGCCCCAGCATTTT. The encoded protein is CASKKQGYGNQPQHF.

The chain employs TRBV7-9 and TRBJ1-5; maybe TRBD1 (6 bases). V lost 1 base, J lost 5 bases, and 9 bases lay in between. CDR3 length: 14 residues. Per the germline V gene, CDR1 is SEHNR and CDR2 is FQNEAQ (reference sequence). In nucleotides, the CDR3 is TGTGCCAGCAGCTTAGACAGGGTGGATCAGCCCCAGCATTTT. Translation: CASSLDRVDQPQHF.

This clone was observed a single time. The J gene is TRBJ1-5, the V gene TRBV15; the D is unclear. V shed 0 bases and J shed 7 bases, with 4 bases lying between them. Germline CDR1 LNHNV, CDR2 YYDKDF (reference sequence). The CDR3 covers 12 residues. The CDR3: CATSRDQQPQHF. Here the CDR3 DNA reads TGTGCCACCAGCAGAGATCAACAGCCCCAGCATTTT.

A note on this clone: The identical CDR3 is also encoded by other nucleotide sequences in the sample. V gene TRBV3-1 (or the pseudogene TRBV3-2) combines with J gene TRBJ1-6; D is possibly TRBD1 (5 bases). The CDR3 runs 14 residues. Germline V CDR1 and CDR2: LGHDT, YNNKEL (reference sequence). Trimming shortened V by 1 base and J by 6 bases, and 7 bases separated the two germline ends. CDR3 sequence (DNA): TGTGCCAGCAGCCAAGGCCAGGGTAATTCACCCCTCCACTTT. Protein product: CASSQGQGNSPLHF.

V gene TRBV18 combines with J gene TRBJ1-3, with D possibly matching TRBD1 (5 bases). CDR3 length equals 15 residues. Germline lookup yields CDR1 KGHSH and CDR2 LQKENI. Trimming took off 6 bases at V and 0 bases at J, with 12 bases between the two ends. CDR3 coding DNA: TGTGCCAGCTCGGAGAGACAGTTCTCTGGAAACACCATATATTTT. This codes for CASSERQFSGNTIYF.

The CDR3 DNA reads TGTGCCAGCAGCCAGGGGGGTTCCTCCAACACCATATATTTT. This gives the protein CASSQGGSSNTIYF. The chain combines TRBV7-2 with TRBJ1-3; 7 bases line up with TRBD1. CDR1 is SGHTA and CDR2 is FQGNSA in the germline V gene. V lost 5 bases, J lost 7 bases, and 8 bases stayed unmatched. There are 14 residues in the CDR3.

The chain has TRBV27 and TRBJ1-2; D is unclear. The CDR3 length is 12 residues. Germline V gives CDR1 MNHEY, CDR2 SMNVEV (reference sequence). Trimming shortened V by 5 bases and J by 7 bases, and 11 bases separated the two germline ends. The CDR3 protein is CASSLGGIGYTF. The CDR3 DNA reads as TGTGCCAGCAGTCTGGGAGGGATTGGCTACACCTTC.

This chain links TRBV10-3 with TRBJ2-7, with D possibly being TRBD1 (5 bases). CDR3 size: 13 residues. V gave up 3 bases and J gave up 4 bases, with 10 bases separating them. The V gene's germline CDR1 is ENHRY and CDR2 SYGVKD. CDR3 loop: CAISDRVGYEQYF. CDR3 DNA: TGTGCCATCAGTGACAGGGTGGGGTACGAGCAGTACTTC.

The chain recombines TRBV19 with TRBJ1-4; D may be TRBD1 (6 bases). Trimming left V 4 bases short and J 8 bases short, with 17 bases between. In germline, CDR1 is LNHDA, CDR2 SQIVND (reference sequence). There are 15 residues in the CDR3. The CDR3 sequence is CASSTGDTRVEKLFF. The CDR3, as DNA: TGTGCCAGTAGTACCGGGGACACAAGGGTAGAAAAACTGTTTTTT.

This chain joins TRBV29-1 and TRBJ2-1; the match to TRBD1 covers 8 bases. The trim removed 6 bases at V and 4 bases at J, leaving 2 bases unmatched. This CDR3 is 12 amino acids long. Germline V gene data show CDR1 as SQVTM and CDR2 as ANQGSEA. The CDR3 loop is CSVRTGYNEQFF. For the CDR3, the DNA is TGCAGCGTCAGGACAGGGTACAATGAGCAGTTCTTC.

Here the CDR3 DNA reads TGTGCCAGCAGCTTCGCTATTTCCACCGGGGAGCTGTTTTTT. Translated: CASSFAISTGELFF. J is TRBJ2-2 and V is TRBV7-9; no reliable D call. The ends were cut back, 3 bases at V and 4 bases at J, with 9 bases in the middle. There are 14 residues in the CDR3. The germline V gene has CDR1 SEHNR and CDR2 FQNEAQ (reference sequence).

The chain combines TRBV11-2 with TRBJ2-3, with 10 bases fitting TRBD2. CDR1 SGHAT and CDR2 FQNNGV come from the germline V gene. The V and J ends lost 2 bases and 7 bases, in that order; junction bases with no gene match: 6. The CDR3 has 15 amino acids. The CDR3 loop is CASSLSAGGQNTQYF. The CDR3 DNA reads TGTGCCAGCAGCTTATCAGCGGGGGGGCAAAATACGCAGTATTTT. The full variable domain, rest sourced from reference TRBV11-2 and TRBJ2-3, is EAGVAQSPRYKIIEKRQSVAFWCNPISGHATLYWYQQILGQGPKLLIQFQNNGVVDDSQLPKDRFSAERLKGVDSTLKIQPAKLEDSAVYLCASSLSAGGQNTQYFGPGTRLTVL.

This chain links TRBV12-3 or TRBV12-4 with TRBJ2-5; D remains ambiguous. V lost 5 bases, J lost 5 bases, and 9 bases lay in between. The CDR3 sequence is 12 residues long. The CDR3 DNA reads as TGTGCCAGCAGTCGACCAGGCGAGACCCAGTACTTC. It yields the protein CASSRPGETQYF.

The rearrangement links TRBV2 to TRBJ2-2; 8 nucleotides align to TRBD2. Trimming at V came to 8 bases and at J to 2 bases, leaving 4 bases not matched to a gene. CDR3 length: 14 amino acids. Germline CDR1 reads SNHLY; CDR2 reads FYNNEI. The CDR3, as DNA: TGTGCCAGCCGGGGGGGGCTAAACACCGGGGAGCTGTTTTTT. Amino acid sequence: CASRGGLNTGELFF.

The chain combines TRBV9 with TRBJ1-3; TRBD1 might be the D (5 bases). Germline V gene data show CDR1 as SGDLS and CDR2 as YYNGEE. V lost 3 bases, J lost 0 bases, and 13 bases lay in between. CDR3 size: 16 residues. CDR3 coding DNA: TGTGCCAGCAGCGCTGGGGCAGGTCCCTCTGGAAACACCATATATTTT. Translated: CASSAGAGPSGNTIYF.

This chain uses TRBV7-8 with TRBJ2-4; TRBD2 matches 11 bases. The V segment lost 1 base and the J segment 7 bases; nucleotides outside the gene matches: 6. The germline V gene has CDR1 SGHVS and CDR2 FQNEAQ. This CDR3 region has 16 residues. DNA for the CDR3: TGTGCCAGCAGCTTAGTAGCGGGGGGGCTAATCAACATTCAGTACTTC. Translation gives CASSLVAGGLINIQYF.

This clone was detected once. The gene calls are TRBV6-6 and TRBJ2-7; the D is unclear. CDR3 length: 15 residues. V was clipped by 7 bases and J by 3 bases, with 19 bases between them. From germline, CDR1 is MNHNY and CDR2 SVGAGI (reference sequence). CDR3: CASINRVLSGYEQYF. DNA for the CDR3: TGTGCCAGCATTAACCGGGTCTTAAGTGGCTACGAGCAGTACTTC.